This T cell receptor beta chain came from a study of OX40 agonist ivuxolimab in advanced cancers. On the study more broadly: The mean age was roughly 60 years, ranging from about 20 to 79, with about 87% of participants male. Anti-PD-1, anti-PD-L1 or anti-CTLA-4 therapy given earlier was allowed, and 30% to 45% had some. Partial responses were seen in three patients, one with hepatocellular carcinoma and two with cutaneous melanoma.

TCRdb keeps only in-frame clones here, not all; method: immunoSEQ multiplex PCR. The data contain approximately 74,000 clones, 75% to 95% of them seen just once; the ten biggest clones take up about 5.5%. Trimming pared 1 base from V and 3 bases from J, leaving 13 bases between. This CDR3 spans 15 amino acids. The V gene's germline CDR1 is SGDLS and CDR2 YYNGEE. The chain carries TRBV9 and TRBJ1-2; D ambiguous. This sample comprised CD4+ or CD8+ T cells sorted from blood, obtained in a trial of the OX40 agonist ivuxolimab. The sequence derives from an adult with an advanced solid tumor such as melanoma, head and neck, liver or kidney cancer. The CDR3 region is CASSVSEGYYYGYTF. In nucleotides, the CDR3 is TGTGCCAGCAGCGTATCTGAAGGGTACTACTATGGCTACACCTTC.